This T cell receptor (beta chain) originates from a study of T cell responses to AZD1222 COVID-19 vaccine (dated by TCRdb to the early 2020s). For the wider study: Because spike-specific TCR depth and breadth did not differ between the two schedules, AZD1222 recipients who got a second dose at roughly 4 weeks were pooled with those who got a second dose at roughly 12 weeks. A total of 233 trial participants underwent TCR sequencing, of whom some 210 received two doses of AZD1222 and about 25 received two doses of the MenACWY control vaccine. Enrollment into the trials was organized by age into subgroups of 18-55, 56-69 and 70-plus years, and those subgroups contained around 150, 28 and 57 TCR-sequenced participants, respectively. Beyond this particular receptor, the publication reports: Conclusions about previously exposed vaccinees are limited because only five or six AZD1222 recipients were SARS-CoV-2 seropositive at baseline. Participants were mostly white British, with more females than males. The authors suggested clonal diversity may have been underestimated. Because no samples from the day 14 peak response were available, repertoires could be characterized only after the peak T cell response. Reportedly, close to half of the unique spike-specific TCRs recognized epitopes lying outside the regions that are mutated in the B.1.351 and B.1.1.7 variants. The 56-69-year group was small, and its depth increase did not reach significance, likely because of low power. After two AZD1222 doses, both the breadth and the depth of spike-specific TCRs were significantly higher than at day 0 and than in MenACWY recipients. The vaccine-associated CD4 TCRs covered the entire spike protein, and the dominant responses fell in regions 160-218 and 743-854.

The CDR3 regions of human TCRbeta chains were analyzed by immunosequencing. In the original analysis: Repertoire TCRs were checked for matches against a reference library of SARS-CoV-2-specific TCRs that had been generated using the MIRA antigen-specificity platform. Breadth was defined as the fraction of unique TCRs that were SARS-CoV-2-associated, and depth was defined as the fraction of total T cells that were SARS-CoV-2-associated. Using the MIRA data, each spike-specific TCR was mapped to the spike region that the TCR reacts to and placed in a CD4 or CD8 class. Log10-transformed breadth and depth values were compared by one-way ANOVA with Sidak's multiple comparisons tests. TCRdb stores this immuneACCESS table with in-frame sequences only. Part of the clones is absent; in the studies checked, under half of the shortfall reflects unresolved V genes, and no reason is known for the rest. V and J calls and clone size are copied from that table; D and trimming were computed from the DNA. The sample table holds more than 85,000 clones, of which approximately 88% were seen once. 16% of the sample is held by the ten biggest clonotypes.

On this clone: It has no known antigen specificity. Base qualities were left out, and no much larger clone turns up one base away.

Read against the paper, the sample's time point label means: baseline before first vaccination. The vaccinee samples were drawn from two UK trials, COV001 and COV002, one of which was a single-blind randomized controlled phase 2/3 trial testing AZD1222 (ChAdOx1 nCoV-19) in healthy adults. For TCRbeta chain sequencing, PBMC samples were collected from trial participants at day 0 and at day 28 after the second dose. This receptor was obtained from an adult in good health. This specimen was peripheral blood, taken on day 0 of AZD1222 vaccination.

The DNA sequence is TGTGCCATCAGTGAGTCTCCCCGGACTAGCGGGAGGGACTCGGAGACCCAGTACTTC. This gives the protein CAISESPRTSGRDSETQYF. The chain couples TRBV10-3 to TRBJ2-5; 15 nucleotides in the junction match TRBD2. V trim: 0 bases; J trim: 5 bases; unmatched bases: 10. The germline V gene specifies ENHRY as CDR1 and SYGVKD as CDR2. From the cysteine up to the phenylalanine, the CDR3 has a length of 19 residues. Only the CDR3 portion is preserved as DNA: 57 bases, with reading frame beginning at the first base.